This is a list of T cell receptor beta chains from one sample in a study of T cells after yellow fever vaccination. A single record per CDR3 protein comes from TCRdb applying MiXCR to the 5' RACE reads. The sample consists of hundreds of thousands of distinct CDR3 sequences, around a sixth of them appearing once. The starting material was PBMCs, obtained before the yellow fever booster vaccination. The receptors were gathered from a man aged 18 to 29 who received the YFV17D yellow fever vaccine. CDR3s include the opening cysteine and the closing phenylalanine or tryptophan. D genes are given only for firm matches. Where a row states a size, it is once, few, many or the class of an expanded clone; other rows omit it.

V: TRBV29-1; J: TRBJ2-5; size: few; D: NA; length: 13; CDR3: CSVEEPPRETQYF; DNA: TGCAGCGTTGAAGAACCCCCCCGGGAGACCCAGTACTTC
V: TRBV29-1; J: TRBJ2-3; size: NA; D: NA; length: 14; CDR3: CSVGPPRGTDTQYF; DNA: TGCAGCGTAGGACCCCCGCGGGGCACAGATACGCAGTATTTT
V: TRBV7-2; J: TRBJ1-4; size: NA; D: NA; length: 12; CDR3: CASSLGPGILFF; DNA: TGTGCCAGCAGCTTGGGTCCTGGGATACTGTTTTTT
V: TRBV5-1; J: TRBJ2-7; size: few; D: TRBD2; length: 14; CDR3: CASSVSGGIDEQYF; DNA: TGCGCCAGCAGCGTTAGCGGGGGGATCGACGAGCAGTACTTC
V: TRBV27; J: TRBJ1-6; size: many; D: TRBD1; length: 15; CDR3: CASSWDRGRNSPLHF; DNA: TGTGCCAGCAGTTGGGACAGGGGGCGTAATTCACCCCTCCACTTT
V: TRBV6-5; J: TRBJ2-1; size: many; D: TRBD1; length: 15; CDR3: CASSSQGVGYNEQFF; DNA: TGTGCCAGCAGTTCGCAGGGGGTGGGCTACAATGAGCAGTTCTTC
V: TRBV20-1; J: TRBJ1-3; size: NA; D: NA; length: 13; CDR3: CSARDRVDGTIYF; DNA: TGCAGTGCTAGAGACAGGGTGGATGGCACCATATATTTT
V: TRBV5-1; J: TRBJ2-3; size: NA; D: NA; length: 14; CDR3: CASSMGHSRDTQYF; DNA: TGCGCCAGCAGCATGGGACACTCACGGGATACGCAGTATTTT
V: TRBV7-8; J: TRBJ2-7; size: NA; D: TRBD1; length: 16; CDR3: CASSLVSWGQIYEQYF; DNA: TGTGCCAGCAGCTTAGTATCTTGGGGACAGATCTACGAGCAGTACTTC
V: TRBV5-1; J: TRBJ2-7; size: NA; D: NA; length: 16; CDR3: CASSLEPATGRFGQYF; DNA: TGCGCCAGCAGCTTGGAGCCCGCTACGGGACGCTTCGGGCAGTACTTC
V: TRBV24-1; J: TRBJ2-1; size: NA; D: TRBD1; length: 15; CDR3: CATSARGQGGNEQFF; DNA: TGTGCCACCAGTGCAAGGGGACAGGGTGGCAATGAGCAGTTCTTC
V: TRBV4-2; J: TRBJ1-1; size: few; D: TRBD1; length: 17; CDR3: CASASQGETATGIEAFF; DNA: TGTGCCAGTGCTAGCCAAGGGGAAACCGCGACAGGGATTGAAGCTTTCTTT
V: TRBV5-1; J: TRBJ1-2; size: many; D: NA; length: 14; CDR3: CASSLWTENYGYTF; DNA: TGCGCCAGCAGCCTGTGGACGGAGAACTATGGCTACACCTTC
V: TRBV28; J: TRBJ1-2; size: NA; D: NA; length: 17; CDR3: CASSSLDAGSPTRGYTF; DNA: TGTGCCAGCAGTTCATTGGACGCGGGATCCCCGACTAGAGGCTACACCTTC
V: TRBV5-1; J: TRBJ1-5; size: NA; D: NA; length: 14; CDR3: CASSLEGINQPQHF; DNA: TGCGCCAGCAGCTTGGAAGGGATTAATCAGCCCCAGCATTTT
V: TRBV7-2; J: TRBJ2-7; size: NA; D: TRBD2; length: 17; CDR3: CASSHVSSGIPYGEQYF; DNA: TGTGCCAGCAGCCATGTATCTAGCGGGATTCCCTACGGGGAGCAGTACTTC
V: TRBV5-1; J: TRBJ1-4; size: NA; D: TRBD1; length: 15; CDR3: CASSLVGTEGEKLFF; DNA: TGCGCCAGCAGCTTGGTAGGGACAGAGGGCGAAAAACTGTTTTTT
V: TRBV15; J: TRBJ2-2; size: NA; D: NA; length: 14; CDR3: CATRRGTDTGELFF; DNA: TGTGCCACCAGAAGGGGGACGGACACCGGGGAGCTGTTTTTT
V: TRBV9; J: TRBJ2-7; size: NA; D: NA; length: 14; CDR3: CASSTRAVGYEQYF; DNA: TGTGCCAGCAGCACCCGGGCGGTGGGCTACGAGCAGTACTTC
V: TRBV6-6; J: TRBJ2-2; size: many; D: NA; length: 17; CDR3: CASSFVAGAANTGELFF; DNA: TGTGCCAGCAGTTTCGTGGCGGGGGCCGCGAACACCGGGGAGCTGTTTTTT
V: TRBV7-2; J: TRBJ2-3; size: few; D: TRBD2; length: 17; CDR3: CASSSRGLAGGPNTQYF; DNA: TGTGCCAGCAGCTCCCGGGGGCTAGCGGGGGGACCGAATACGCAGTATTTT
V: TRBV19; J: TRBJ2-6; size: NA; D: NA; length: 16; CDR3: CASSRAGGSGANVLTF; DNA: TGTGCCAGTAGTAGGGCGGGTGGCTCTGGGGCCAACGTCCTGACTTTC
V: TRBV4-3; J: TRBJ1-2; size: NA; D: NA; length: 19; CDR3: CASSQDTNSGVLIGYGYTF; DNA: TGCGCCAGCAGCCAAGATACCAACTCTGGTGTCCTAATCGGCTATGGCTACACCTTC
V: TRBV5-1; J: TRBJ1-1; size: few; D: NA; length: 15; CDR3: CASSPRVSVNTEAFF; DNA: TGCGCCAGCAGCCCGAGGGTATCGGTGAACACTGAAGCTTTCTTT
V: TRBV4-3; J: TRBJ2-5; size: few; D: NA; length: 16; CDR3: CASSQEGVSRPETQYF; DNA: TGCGCCAGCAGCCAAGAAGGGGTTTCTAGGCCTGAGACCCAGTACTTC
V: TRBV6-5; J: TRBJ1-3; size: few; D: NA; length: 16; CDR3: CASAVSKEYSGNTIYF; DNA: TGTGCCAGTGCAGTTAGTAAAGAATACTCTGGAAACACCATATATTTT
V: TRBV12-3/TRBV12-4; J: TRBJ2-3; size: NA; D: TRBD1; length: 16; CDR3: CASSFNRGRSTDTQYF; DNA: TGTGCCAGCAGTTTTAACAGGGGGCGTAGCACAGATACGCAGTATTTT
V: TRBV28; J: TRBJ1-6; size: NA; D: NA; length: 17; CDR3: CASSSITGTSGDSPLHF; DNA: TGTGCCAGCAGTTCGATCACCGGGACATCCGGCGATTCACCCCTCCACTTT
V: TRBV20-1; J: TRBJ2-5; size: NA; D: TRBD2; length: 15; CDR3: CSAGPLTSGGETQYF; DNA: TGCAGTGCTGGCCCTCTGACTAGCGGGGGCGAGACCCAGTACTTC